The sequence of this T cell receptor (beta chain) was determined in a study of vaccination and CD4 T cells after COVID-19. Points from the study as a whole: Spike mono-reactivity was shown by 304 of 307 vaccine-specific clones in convalescent patients.

Noted treatment: approximately 11-day PBMC culture with coronavirus spike peptide pools or control peptides (ViraFEST assay). ViraFEST enlarged antigen-specific T cell populations with peptide pools and afterwards sequenced TCRs. Before Alpha, Beta and Delta appeared in the US, convalescents tested positive (March–late 2020). Two million PBMCs were grown per well alongside approximately 9.2 IU/ml IL-2 and approximately 9.2 ug/ml peptide pools. Regarding this clonotype: The antigen is not known.

Sequencing of DNA taken from cultured CD4+ T cells relied on the Oncomine TCR Beta short-read assay. MiXCR was run by TCRdb on the PCR reads, yielding one entry per CDR3 protein. The sample holds about 14,000 distinct CDR3 sequences, 45% to 70% seen once. Sequenced material: CD4+ T cells from blood, cultured in vitro, taken before SARS-CoV-2 vaccination. This TCR came from a human donor who had recovered from COVID-19.

This CDR3 reads CASSVDRYNYGYTF. The CDR3, as DNA: TGTGCCAGCAGCGTGGACCGATATAACTATGGCTACACCTTC. The chain recombines TRBV7-2 with TRBJ1-2; D gene uncertain. CDR1 and CDR2 (germline): SGHTA, FQGNSA. CDR3 length: 14 amino acids. V was trimmed by 5 bases and J by 1 base, leaving 11 bases between them.